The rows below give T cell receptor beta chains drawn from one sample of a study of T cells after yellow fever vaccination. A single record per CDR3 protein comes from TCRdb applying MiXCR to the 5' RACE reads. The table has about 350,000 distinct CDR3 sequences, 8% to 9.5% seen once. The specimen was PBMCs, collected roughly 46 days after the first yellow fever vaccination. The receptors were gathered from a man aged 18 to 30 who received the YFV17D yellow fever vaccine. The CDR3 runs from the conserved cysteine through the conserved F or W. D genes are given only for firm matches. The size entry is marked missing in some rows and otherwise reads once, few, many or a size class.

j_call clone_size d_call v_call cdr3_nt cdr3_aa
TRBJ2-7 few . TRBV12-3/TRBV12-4 TGTGCCAGCAGCGCCGGGACACACTCCTACGAGCAGTACTTC CASSAGTHSYEQYF
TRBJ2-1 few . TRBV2 TGTGCCAGCAATCCGACAGTCTCCTACAATGAGCAGTTCTTC CASNPTVSYNEQFF
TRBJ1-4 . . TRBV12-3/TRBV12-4 TGTGCCAGCAGTTTGCTAGGAGGGACTAATGAAAAACTGTTTTTT CASSLLGGTNEKLFF
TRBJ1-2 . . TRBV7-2 TGTGCCAGCCACTCTGCGAGTATTCTCTATGGCTACACCTTC CASHSASILYGYTF
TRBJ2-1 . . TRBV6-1 TGTGCCAGCAGGGTCGAGGTCGGGATTATGCATGAGCAGTTCTTC CASRVEVGIMHEQFF
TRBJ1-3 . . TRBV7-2 TGTGCCAGCAGCTTAGGAGCAAACAGCCTTTCGGGAAACACCATATATTTT CASSLGANSLSGNTIYF
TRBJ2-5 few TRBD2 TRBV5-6 TGTGCCAGCAGCTTACAACTAGCGGTCTGGGAGACCCAGTACTTC CASSLQLAVWETQYF
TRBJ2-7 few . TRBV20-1 TGCAGTGCTAGAGATGTAGGACGCGAGCAGTACTTC CSARDVGREQYF
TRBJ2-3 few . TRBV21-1 TGTGCCAGCAGCAAATGCCTTGCCGCGCAGTATTTT CASSKCLAAQYF
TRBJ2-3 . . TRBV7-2 TGTGCCAGCAGCCCCCCGGGGGCCACGCAGTATTTT CASSPPGATQYF
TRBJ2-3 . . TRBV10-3 TGTGCCATCAGTGAGGTACTTACAGATACGCAGTATTTT CAISEVLTDTQYF
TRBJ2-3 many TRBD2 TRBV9 TGTGCCAGCAGCGTTAGCGGGGGTGAAGATACGCAGTATTTT CASSVSGGEDTQYF
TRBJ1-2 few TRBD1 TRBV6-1 TGTGCCAGCAGGGACCGGGACAGTGGAGACTATGGCTACACCTTC CASRDRDSGDYGYTF
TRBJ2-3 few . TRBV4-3 TGCGCCAGCAGCCAAGATTACATGGGACATCGCACAGATACGCAGTATTTT CASSQDYMGHRTDTQYF
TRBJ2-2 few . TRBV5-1 TGCGCCAGCAGCCCCACGTTAGGGATCGACGACACCGGGGAGCTGTTTTTT CASSPTLGIDDTGELFF
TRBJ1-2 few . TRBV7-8 TGTGCCAGCAGCTTAGACAGGAGTTATGGCTACACCTTC CASSLDRSYGYTF
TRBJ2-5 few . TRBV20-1 TGCAGTGCTGCTCCAGGGGAGAGGTACCAAGAGACCCAGTACTTC CSAAPGERYQETQYF
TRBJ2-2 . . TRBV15 TGTGCCACCAGCAGAATCGGACTATACACCGGGGAGCTGTTTTTT CATSRIGLYTGELFF
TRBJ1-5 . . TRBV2 TGTGCCAGCACCTTCTCAGAGAATCAGCCCCAGCATTTT CASTFSENQPQHF
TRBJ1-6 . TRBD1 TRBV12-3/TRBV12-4 TGTGCCAGCAGGCTGACAGGGGTAAATTCACCCCTCCACTTT CASRLTGVNSPLHF
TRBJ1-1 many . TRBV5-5 TGTGCCAGCAGCCCCAACTTAGGGACTGAAGCTTTCTTT CASSPNLGTEAFF
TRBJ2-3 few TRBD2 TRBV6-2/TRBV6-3 TGTGCCAGCAGGCCCCGGAGGACTAGCGGGGGACCGCTTCCTAGCACAGATACGCAGTATTTT CASRPRRTSGGPLPSTDTQYF
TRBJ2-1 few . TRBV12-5 TGTGCTAGTGGTCCAGCCTCTACTTTCTATGAGCAGTTCTTC CASGPASTFYEQFF
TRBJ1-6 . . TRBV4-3 TGCGCCAGCAGCCAAGGGGAGAATTCACCCCTCCACTTT CASSQGENSPLHF
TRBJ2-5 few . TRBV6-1 TGTGCCAGCAGCTGGACAGGAGGGTATGAAGAGACCCAGTACTTC CASSWTGGYEETQYF
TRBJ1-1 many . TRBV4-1 TGCGCCAGCAGGCAAACCGGGCCTTGGGACACTGAAGCTTTCTTT CASRQTGPWDTEAFF
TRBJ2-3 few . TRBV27 TGTGCCAGCAGTTCCGGGCCCAATCGGGTGCAGTATTTT CASSSGPNRVQYF
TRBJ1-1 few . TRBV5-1 TGCGCCAGCAGCCCCGAGACGAACACTGAAGCTTTCTTT CASSPETNTEAFF
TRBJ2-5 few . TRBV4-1 TGCGCCAGCAGCTACACGGCCCAGGGCATTAAAGAGACCCAGTACTTC CASSYTAQGIKETQYF
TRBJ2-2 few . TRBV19 TGTGCCAGTACCTGGGTATCGCTCCCGAACACCGGGGAGCTGTTTTTT CASTWVSLPNTGELFF
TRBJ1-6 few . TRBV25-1 TGTGCCAGCAGTTCGTCCCCGGAGACCCTCCACTTT CASSSSPETLHF
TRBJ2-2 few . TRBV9 TGTGCCAGCAGCGTAGGGCAGGGGACCGGGGAGCTGTTTTTT CASSVGQGTGELFF
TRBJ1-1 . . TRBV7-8 TGTGCCAGCAGCCCTGTCGGGGGTCTGGGGACTGAAGCTTTCTTT CASSPVGGLGTEAFF
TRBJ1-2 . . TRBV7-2 TGTGCCAGCAGCTTAGACAGTTGGGGGAAGAATGGCTACACCTTC CASSLDSWGKNGYTF
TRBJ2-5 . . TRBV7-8 TGTGCCAGCAGCCCAGGGGTCCAAGAGACCCAGTACTTC CASSPGVQETQYF
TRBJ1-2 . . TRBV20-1 TGCAGTGCTAGAGTAGAGCTAGGACGTGGCTACACCTTC CSARVELGRGYTF
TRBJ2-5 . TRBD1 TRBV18 TGTGCCAGCTCACCACGCCGGGACAGCGAAGAGACCCAGTACTTC CASSPRRDSEETQYF
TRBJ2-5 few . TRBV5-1 TGCGCCAGCAGCTTGGTGGAGGGTACCATATGGGAGACCCAGTACTTC CASSLVEGTIWETQYF
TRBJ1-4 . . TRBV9 TGTGCCAGCAGCGCCCCGGGACAAGGAAATGAAAAACTGTTTTTT CASSAPGQGNEKLFF
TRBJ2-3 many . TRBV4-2 TGTGCCAGCAGCCGGGACGAAGGGACAGATACGCAGTATTTT CASSRDEGTDTQYF
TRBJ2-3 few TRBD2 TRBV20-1 TGCAGTGCTAGGGGACTAGCGGGCACGCAGTATTTT CSARGLAGTQYF
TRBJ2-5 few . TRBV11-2 TGTGCCAGCAGCTTCCCAAGGAAAGAGACCCAGTACTTC CASSFPRKETQYF
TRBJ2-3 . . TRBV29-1 TGCAGCGCCCCTGGGGGGGCTTTCACAGATACGCAGTATTTT CSAPGGAFTDTQYF
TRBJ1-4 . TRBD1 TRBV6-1 TGTGCCAGCAGTCGGACAGGGAAAGCGGAAAAACTGTTTTTT CASSRTGKAEKLFF
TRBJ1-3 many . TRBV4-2 TGTGCCAGCAGCGACTACCAGGGAACAAACACCATATATTTT CASSDYQGTNTIYF
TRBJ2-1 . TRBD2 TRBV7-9 TGTGCCAGCAGCGATGCGGGGGGCGGTGGCGATGAGCAGTTCTTC CASSDAGGGGDEQFF
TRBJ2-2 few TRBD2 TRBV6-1 TGTGCCAGCAGATCCAGCGGGGGGGCCGGGGAGCTGTTTTTT CASRSSGGAGELFF
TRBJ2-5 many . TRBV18 TGTGCCAGCAGTCCCGGGACTGATCAAGAGACCCAGTACTTC CASSPGTDQETQYF
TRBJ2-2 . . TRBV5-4 TGTGCCAGCAGCTTGGGTGTTGCCAGGAAGAACACCGGGGAGCTGTTTTTT CASSLGVARKNTGELFF
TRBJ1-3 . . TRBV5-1 TGCGCCAGCAGCTCGAACAGTCTCTCTGGAAACACCATATATTTT CASSSNSLSGNTIYF
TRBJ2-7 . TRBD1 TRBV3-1 TGTGCCAGCAGCCAAGATACCTTCTCCGGAGACAGGGGAGATCACGAGCAGTACTTC CASSQDTFSGDRGDHEQYF
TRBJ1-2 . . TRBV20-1 TGCAGTGCCTCGAATCGGGTAGGGCACTATGGCTACACCTTC CSASNRVGHYGYTF
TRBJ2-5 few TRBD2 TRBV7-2 TGTGCCAGCAGCTTATCGGGGCTAGCGGGGGGATATCAAGAGACCCAGTACTTC CASSLSGLAGGYQETQYF
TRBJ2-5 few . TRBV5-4 TGTGCCAGCAGCTTGGATTTAACAAGGGCAGAGACCCAGTACTTC CASSLDLTRAETQYF
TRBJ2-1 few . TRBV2 TGTGCCAGCAGTGGACAAGTTTACAATGAGCAGTTCTTC CASSGQVYNEQFF